The T cell receptor (beta chain) under discussion was sequenced for a study of T cell responses to AZD1222 COVID-19 vaccine. Study background: Analyses pooled second doses at about 4 or about 12 weeks.

Overall study results and limits: Recipients of two AZD1222 doses showed rising Spike-specific TCR breadth and depth. Spike regions recognized by vaccine-associated CD4 TCRs spanned the protein, led by 160-218 and 743-854.

The method was immunoSEQ multiplex PCR; TCRdb's version includes in-frame clones alone and lacks a portion of them. The sample holds about 160,000 clones, 75% to 90% seen once. A word on this clone: What it recognizes is unknown.

In germline, CDR1 is LNHDA, CDR2 SQIVND (reference sequence). Losses at the gene ends were 6 bases for V and 1 base for J; bases not matched to a gene: 5. CDR3 length: 14 amino acids. The chain joins TRBV19 to TRBJ1-1; TRBD1 matches at 7 bases. This receptor was obtained from an adult in good health. Sequenced material: peripheral blood, taken on day 0 of AZD1222 vaccination. CDR3 amino acids: CASSKGQPNTEAFF. The CDR3 nucleotides are TGTGCCAGTAGCAAGGGACAGCCGAACACTGAAGCTTTCTTT.